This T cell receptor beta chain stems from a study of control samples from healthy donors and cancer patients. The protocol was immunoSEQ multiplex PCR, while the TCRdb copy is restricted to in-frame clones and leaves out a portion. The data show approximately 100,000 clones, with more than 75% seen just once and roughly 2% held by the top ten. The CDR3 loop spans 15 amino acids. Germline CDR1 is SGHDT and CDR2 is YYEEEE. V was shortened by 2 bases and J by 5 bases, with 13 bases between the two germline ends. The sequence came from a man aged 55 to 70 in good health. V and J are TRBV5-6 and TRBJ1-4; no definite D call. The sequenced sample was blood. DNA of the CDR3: TGTGCCAGCAGCTTCCGGGCCTTCAAAAATGAAAAACTGTTTTTT. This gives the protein CASSFRAFKNEKLFF. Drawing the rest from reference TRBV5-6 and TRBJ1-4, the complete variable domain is DAGVTQSPTHLIKTRGQQVTLRCSPKSGHDTVSWYQQALGQGPQFIFQYYEEEERQRGNFPDRFSGHQFPNYSSELNVNALLLGDSALYLCASSFRAFKNEKLFFGSGTQLSVL.